The following is a T cell receptor (beta chain) sequence with its context. Antigen: not known. This entry belongs to a study of tumor-infiltrating lymphocytes in localized non-small cell lung cancer. Study overall: Patients included smokers and never-smokers with various histologies, some sampled after neoadjuvant chemotherapy. Resected tumor was paired with non-adjacent uninvolved lung from the same patient.

Study-wide results and caveats: Different pieces of the same tissue went to different assays, confounding technical variation with intratumor heterogeneity.

The method was immunoSEQ multiplex PCR; TCRdb's version includes in-frame clones alone and lacks a portion of them. This table holds around 1,500 clones, around 85% found once. The clonotype comes from a human donor with non-small cell lung cancer. Sequenced material: lung tumor tissue.

CDR3 in DNA: TGTGCCAGCAGTGAAGCCATCAACGGATGGAATCAGCCCCAGCATTTT. This gives the protein CASSEAINGWNQPQHF. The rearrangement links TRBV6-1 to TRBJ1-5, with D hard to call. The CDR3 spans 16 residues. CDR1 and CDR2 (germline): MNHNS, SASEGT. The ends were cut back, 0 bases at V and 4 bases at J, with 13 bases in the middle.